A single sample is the source of the 5 T cell receptor beta chains below, sequenced in a study of HIV-infected patients and healthy controls. About 540 ng RNA was reverse transcribed with alpha and beta constant-region primers. Each of the alpha and beta chains got its own library through chain-specific third strand synthesis with indices. TCRdb passed the 5' RACE reads through MiXCR, listing each CDR3 protein once. The data show some 20,000 distinct CDR3 sequences, 10% to 15% seen once. All unsorted peripheral T cells were captured because whole blood was used without fractionation. The sequenced material came from blood. These receptors came from an adult in good health.

This clonotype rates as medium-sized (0.01 to 0.1%). V and J are TRBV29-1 and TRBJ2-6, with 7 bases fitting TRBD1. In germline, CDR1 is SQVTM, CDR2 ANQGSEA. Trimming took 2 bases from V and 0 from J; bases not matched to a gene: 10. The CDR3 is 18 residues long. The CDR3 DNA is TGCAGCGTTGAACCCATGACAGGGTCCCGCTCTGGGGCCAACGTCCTGACTTTC. Translated, it gives CSVEPMTGSRSGANVLTF.

This clonotype was observed a few times. The rearrangement uses TRBV7-2 and TRBJ2-7; 9 positions agree with TRBD1. Germline V lookup: CDR1 SGHTA, CDR2 FQGNSA. V trimming: 6 bases; J trimming: 3 bases; junction bases outside the gene matches: 9. This CDR3 has 15 residues. CDR3 DNA: TGTGCCAGCAGTTTTTCCGGGACAGGGTACTACGAGCAGTACTTC. It yields the protein CASSFSGTGYYEQYF.

The chain links TRBV7-3 to TRBJ1-4; possibly TRBD1 for D (6 bases). The CDR3 is made up of 15 amino acids. The germline gives CDR1 SGHTA, CDR2 FQGTGA. V was trimmed by 3 bases and J by 8 bases, leaving 16 bases between them. As DNA, the CDR3 is TGTGCCAGCAGCTTGGGGGGACAACCTGGAGAAAAACTGTTTTTT. As protein: CASSLGGQPGEKLFF.

The chain carries TRBV7-3 and TRBJ2-3; tentatively, D is TRBD1 (5 bases). Germline loops: CDR1 SGHTA, CDR2 FQGTGA. The CDR3 extends over 13 amino acids. V lost 3 bases and J 6 bases, leaving 10 bases between the germline ends. The chain's CDR3 is CASSFGQRDTQYF. The CDR3 DNA is TGTGCCAGCAGCTTCGGACAAAGGGATACGCAGTATTTT. Variable domain in full (rest from reference TRBV7-3 and TRBJ2-3): GAGVSQTPSNKVTEKGKYVELRCDPISGHTALYWYRQSLGQGPEFLIYFQGTGAADDSGLPNDRFFAVRPEGSVSTLKIQRTERGDSAVYLCASSFGQRDTQYFGPGTRLTVL.

V gene TRBV24-1 combines with J gene TRBJ2-5; D might be TRBD1 (5 bases). The length of the CDR3 is 15 residues. Trimming removed 1 base from V and 5 bases from J, with 13 bases in between. Germline loops: CDR1 KGHDR, CDR2 SFDVKD. In nucleotides, the CDR3 is TGTGCCACCAGTGATTTCTCCAGGGCCGGCGAGACCCAGTACTTC. It encodes CATSDFSRAGETQYF.